The 25 T cell receptor beta chains listed next were all sequenced from one sample in a study of graft-versus-host responses after intestinal transplantation. Measured with immunoSEQ multiplex PCR; TCRdb has only the in-frame clones, and not every one. The sample consists of 14,000 to 15,000 clones, about 93% of them appearing once. The material was PBMCs, obtained 9 days after transplant. The source is a human patient who received an intestinal transplant, so some T cells may come from the graft donor.

The genes are TRBV28 and TRBJ2-7; 8 nucleotides align to TRBD1. Germline lookup yields CDR1 MDHEN and CDR2 SYDVKM. Germline trimming cut 5 bases from V and 6 bases from J; bases unmatched to any gene: 12. This CDR3 region has 15 residues. The CDR3 coding sequence is TGTGCCAGCAGTGCTACCGCAGGGGGCCGGCTCGAGCAGTACTTC. This translates into CASSATAGGRLEQYF. The whole variable domain, remainder taken from reference TRBV28 and TRBJ2-7, is DVKVTQSSRYLVKRTGEKVFLECVQDMDHENMFWYRQDPGLGLRLIYFSYDVKMKEKGDIPEGYSVSREKKERFSLILESASTNQTSMYLCASSATAGGRLEQYFGPGTRLTVT.

The rearrangement links TRBV27 to TRBJ2-5, with 9 nucleotides matching TRBD1. Per germline, CDR1 MNHEY and CDR2 SMNVEV (reference sequence). The ends lost 6 bases at V and 0 bases at J; junction bases unmatched: 14. This CDR3 comprises 18 residues. Here the CDR3 DNA reads TGTGCCAGCAGCTCCCGGGACAGGGATGGGGACTACCAAGAGACCCAGTACTTC. Protein sequence: CASSSRDRDGDYQETQYF.

The genes are TRBV29-1 and TRBJ2-2; no definite D call. With 2 bases removed from V and 4 bases from J, the gap between germline ends came to 8 bases. CDR3 length: 13 amino acids. Per germline, CDR1 SQVTM and CDR2 ANQGSEA. CDR3 coding DNA: TGCAGCGTTGAATATGGAAGCACCGGGGAGCTGTTTTTT. This gives the protein CSVEYGSTGELFF.

The V gene is TRBV27, the J gene TRBJ2-2; D unclear. Germline V gene sequence: CDR1 MNHEY, CDR2 SMNVEV (reference sequence). The CDR3 has 14 residues. Trimming cost V 6 bases and J 2 bases, with 10 bases left between them. Here the CDR3 DNA reads TGTGCCAGCAGGGGTGAGATAAACACCGGGGAGCTGTTTTTT. This sequence encodes CASRGEINTGELFF.

The chain has TRBV5-1 and TRBJ1-4; no definite D call. In germline, CDR1 is SGHRS, CDR2 YFSETQ. CDR3 length equals 13 residues. Trimming removed 4 bases from V and 0 bases from J, with 4 bases in between. CDR3 in DNA: TGCGCCAGCAGCCTTGCAACTAATGAAAAACTGTTTTTT. It translates to CASSLATNEKLFF.

The chain recombines TRBV7-8 with TRBJ2-1; D call uncertain. The germline V gene encodes CDR1 SGHVS and CDR2 FQNEAQ. V was trimmed by 1 base and J by 3 bases, leaving 7 bases between them. The CDR3 consists of 14 residues. CDR3 sequence reads: CASSLVDYYNEQFF. The CDR3 nucleotides are TGTGCCAGCAGCTTAGTCGATTACTACAATGAGCAGTTCTTC. The entire variable domain, with the rest obtained from reference TRBV7-8 and TRBJ2-1, is as follows: GAGVSQSPRYKVAKRGQDVALRCDPISGHVSLFWYQQALGQGPEFLTYFQNEAQLDKSGLPSDRFFAERPEGSVSTLKIQRTQQEDSAVYLCASSLVDYYNEQFFGPGTRLTVL.

The chain uses TRBV28 and TRBJ1-2; tentative D call: TRBD1 (6 bases). This CDR3 is built from 13 residues. Looked up from germline, CDR1 is MDHEN and CDR2 is SYDVKM. Trimming shortened V by 6 bases and J by 5 bases, and 13 bases separated the two germline ends. DNA for the CDR3: TGTGCCAGCAGCGGGCGGGGGCGGTATGGCTACACCTTC. It is translated as CASSGRGRYGYTF.

The chain joins TRBV5-4 to TRBJ2-1, with D possibly called TRBD1 or TRBD2 (5 bases each). This CDR3 has 11 residues. Germline V gene data show CDR1 as SGHNT and CDR2 as YYREEE (reference sequence). V lost 0 bases and J 10 bases, leaving 5 bases between the germline ends. As DNA, the CDR3 is TGTGCCAGCAGCTTGGGGGGGGAGCAGTTCTTC. It yields the protein CASSLGGEQFF.

The chain joins TRBV29-1 to TRBJ2-1; the match to TRBD1 covers 7 bases. Germline CDR1 SQVTM, CDR2 ANQGSEA. V lost 3 bases to trimming and J lost 0 bases; unmatched junction nucleotides: 5. The CDR3 totals 15 residues. CDR3 sequence (DNA): TGCAGCGTTGAGGGGACAGAGAGCTCCTACAATGAGCAGTTCTTC. It encodes CSVEGTESSYNEQFF.

V gene TRBV6-5 combines with J gene TRBJ2-1, with D unresolved. Germline values: CDR1 MNHEY, CDR2 SVGAGI. V was clipped by 0 bases and J by 4 bases, with 7 bases between them. The CDR3 spans 14 residues. The CDR3 loop is CASSYSFRYNEQFF. CDR3 sequence (DNA): TGTGCCAGCAGTTACTCGTTCCGGTACAATGAGCAGTTCTTC.

The chain recombines TRBV5-1 with TRBJ1-4, with 10 bases matching TRBD1. Germline V lookup: CDR1 SGHRS, CDR2 YFSETQ. J gave up 9 bases and V 4 bases, and 6 bases lay outside the gene matches. The CDR3 spans 14 residues. DNA for the CDR3: TGCGCCAGCAGCCCCGGACAGGGGGAGAAAAAACTGTTTTTT. Translating gives CASSPGQGEKKLFF. The whole variable domain, filled in from reference TRBV5-1 and TRBJ1-4, reads KAGVTQTPRYLIKTRGQQVTLSCSPISGHRSVSWYQQTPGQGLQFLFEYFSETQRNKGNFPGRFSGRQFSNSRSEMNVSTLELGDSALYLCASSPGQGEKKLFFGSGTQLSVL.

This chain connects TRBV4-2 to TRBJ2-5, with D perhaps matching TRBD2 (6 bases). The V end was cut by 0 bases, the J end by 1 base, with 9 bases between. The CDR3 contains 15 residues. Germline assignment: CDR1 LGHNA and CDR2 YNFKEQ. CDR3 in amino acids: CASSQEEGLQETQYF. The DNA of the CDR3 is TGTGCCAGCAGCCAAGAGGAGGGTCTCCAAGAGACCCAGTACTTC.

This clone was seen a single time. The rearrangement uses TRBV21-1 and TRBJ2-1; TRBD2 is the table's D call, not checked against the DNA. TRBV21-1 is termed a pseudogene. The CDR3 consists of 21 residues. The CDR3 DNA follows: TGTGCCAGCAGCCAAGATGCGACTAGCGGGGAGCCCCGTAGGTCCTACAATGAGCAGTTCTTC. Residues: CASSQDATSGEPRRSYNEQFF.

This sequence joins TRBV6-1 and TRBJ2-2; tentatively, D is TRBD2 (6 bases). Germline V gene lookup returns CDR1 MNHNS and CDR2 SASEGT. V was cut by 2 bases and J by 5 bases, with 15 bases left in between. The CDR3 has 16 amino acids. CDR3 protein: CASSEWDSVGTGELFF. DNA for the CDR3: TGTGCCAGCAGTGAATGGGACTCGGTGGGAACCGGGGAGCTGTTTTTT.

This chain uses TRBV2 with TRBJ1-5; D perhaps matches TRBD1 (6 bases). Trimming removed 7 bases at V and 7 bases at J, with 17 bases between. The CDR3 loop spans 14 amino acids. Per the germline V gene, CDR1 is SNHLY and CDR2 is FYNNEI. CDR3 DNA: TGTGCCAGCACGAGTGGGGGCGGGGGACAGCCCCAGCATTTT. Its protein is CASTSGGGGQPQHF.

The V call is TRBV7-2, the J call TRBJ1-2, with no clear D. V lost 5 bases and J 8 bases, leaving 9 bases between the germline ends. CDR1 and CDR2 (germline): SGHTA, FQGNSA. The CDR3 runs to 11 residues. The CDR3 region is CASSRYSGYTF. The CDR3 coding sequence is TGTGCCAGCAGCCGCTACTCCGGCTACACCTTC. The whole variable domain, remainder taken from reference TRBV7-2 and TRBJ1-2, is GAGVSQSPSNKVTEKGKDVELRCDPISGHTALYWYRQSLGQGLEFLIYFQGNSAPDKSGLPSDRFSAERTGGSVSTLTIQRTQQEDSAVYLCASSRYSGYTFGSGTRLTVV.

The chain has TRBV19 and TRBJ1-5; D gene uncertain. Trimming cost V 6 bases and J 2 bases, with 8 bases left between them. This CDR3 region has 13 residues. The germline V gene encodes CDR1 LNHDA and CDR2 SQIVND (reference sequence). This CDR3 is CASRVVGNQPQHF. CDR3 nucleotide sequence: TGTGCCAGTAGGGTAGTGGGCAATCAGCCCCAGCATTTT. The full variable domain, rest sourced from reference TRBV19 and TRBJ1-5, is DGGITQSPKYLFRKEGQNVTLSCEQNLNHDAMYWYRQDPGQGLRLIYYSQIVNDFQKGDIAEGYSVSREKKESFPLTVTSAQKNPTAFYLCASRVVGNQPQHFGDGTRLSIL.

The chain joins TRBV12-2 to TRBJ1-2; TRBD1 is the table's D call and was not checked against the DNA. TRBV12-2 is annotated as a pseudogene. This CDR3 comprises 15 residues. CDR3 loop: CASRLEDRTIYGYTF. The CDR3, as DNA: TGTGCAAGTCGCTTAGAGGACAGGACGATCTATGGCTACACCTTC.

The chain joins TRBV6-5 to TRBJ2-2; D not resolved. The germline V and J ends were trimmed by 2 bases and 8 bases, with 6 bases remaining between them. CDR1 MNHEY and CDR2 SVGAGI come from the germline V gene. This CDR3 region has 12 residues. CDR3 sequence reads: CASSYGVGELFF. The CDR3 nucleotides read TGTGCCAGCAGTTACGGGGTTGGGGAGCTGTTTTTT.

This clone occurred once. J is TRBJ2-7 and V is TRBV5-1; D unclear. The germline CDR1 and CDR2 sequences are SGHRS and YFSETQ. The CDR3 covers 10 residues. Trimming removed 5 bases at V and 6 bases at J, with 6 bases between. The CDR3 protein is CASRSTEQYF. In DNA form, the CDR3 reads TGCGCCAGCAGGTCTACCGAGCAGTACTTC. The variable domain in full, completed from reference TRBV5-1 and TRBJ2-7, reads KAGVTQTPRYLIKTRGQQVTLSCSPISGHRSVSWYQQTPGQGLQFLFEYFSETQRNKGNFPGRFSGRQFSNSRSEMNVSTLELGDSALYLCASRSTEQYFGPGTRLTVT.

The chain couples TRBV13 to TRBJ2-1; a weak D match, TRBD1 (7 bases). Germline assignment: CDR1 PRHDT and CDR2 FYEKMQ (reference sequence). This CDR3 is built from 17 residues. V was cut by 1 base and J by 3 bases, with 16 bases left in between. CDR3 in amino acids: CASSLASRGELYNEQFF. The CDR3 DNA reads TGTGCCAGCAGCTTAGCCTCCAGGGGGGAACTCTACAATGAGCAGTTCTTC.

CDR3 bases: TGTGCCAGCAGCAATCGGCGGGGGAGGCGGTCGGGCACAGATACGCAGTATTTT. Its translation is CASSNRRGRRSGTDTQYF. The rearrangement links TRBV7-9 to TRBJ2-3; 7 nucleotides align to TRBD2. The germline gives CDR1 SEHNR, CDR2 FQNEAQ (reference sequence). V was clipped by 5 bases and J by 1 base; unmatched bases: 15. The CDR3 loop spans 18 amino acids.

The chain has TRBV2 and TRBJ2-7; TRBD1 aligns across 8 bases. CDR3 length equals 16 residues. With 2 bases clipped from V and 0 bases from J, the junction kept 6 bases outside the gene matches. Looked up from germline, CDR1 is SNHLY and CDR2 is FYNNEI. The CDR3 DNA reads as TGTGCCAGCAGTGAATTCGGACAGGGCCCCTCCTACGAGCAGTACTTC. Its translation: CASSEFGQGPSYEQYF. Looking up the rest from reference TRBV2 and TRBJ2-7 gives the full variable domain: EPEVTQTPSHQVTQMGQEVILRCVPISNHLYFYWYRQILGQKVEFLVSFYNNEISEKSEIFDDQFSVERPDGSNFTLKIRSTKLEDSAMYFCASSEFGQGPSYEQYFGPGTRLTVT.

This clone was detected only once. The chain combines TRBV7-8 with TRBJ2-5; 10 bases map to TRBD2. The J call may be mistaken, given a closer DNA end match to TRBJ2-7. Germline CDR1 reads SGHVS; CDR2 reads FQNEAQ. CDR3 length: 16 residues. The CDR3 bases are TGTGCCAGCAGCTTAATGAGCGGGAGGGAATTATACGAGCAGTACTTC. This gives the protein CASSLMSGRELYEQYF.

The chain employs TRBV5-5 and TRBJ2-7; 7 bases agree with TRBD1. CDR3 length: 13 amino acids. Germline-derived CDR1 and CDR2 are SGHKS and YYEKEE (reference sequence). J was trimmed by 2 bases and V by 5 bases; bases with no gene match: 4. The CDR3 loop reads CASSWDSAYEQYF. CDR3 DNA sequence: TGTGCCAGCAGTTGGGACAGCGCCTACGAGCAGTACTTC.